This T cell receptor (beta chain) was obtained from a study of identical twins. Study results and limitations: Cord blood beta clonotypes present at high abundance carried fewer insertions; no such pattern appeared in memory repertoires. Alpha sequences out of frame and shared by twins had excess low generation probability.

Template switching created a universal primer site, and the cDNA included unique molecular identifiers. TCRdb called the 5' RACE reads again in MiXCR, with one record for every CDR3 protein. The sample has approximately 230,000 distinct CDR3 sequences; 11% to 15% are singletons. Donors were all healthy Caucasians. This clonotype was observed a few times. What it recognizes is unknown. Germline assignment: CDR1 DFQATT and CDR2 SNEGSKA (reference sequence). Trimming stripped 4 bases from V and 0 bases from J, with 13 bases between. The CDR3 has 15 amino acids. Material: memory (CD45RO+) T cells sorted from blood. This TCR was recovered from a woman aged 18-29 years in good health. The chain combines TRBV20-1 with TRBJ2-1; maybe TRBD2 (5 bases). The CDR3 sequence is CSAIGRAGSYNEQFF. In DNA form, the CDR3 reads TGCAGTGCTATTGGGAGAGCCGGCTCCTACAATGAGCAGTTCTTC.